This T cell receptor beta chain was found in a study of shared clonotypes between healthy human individuals. General study points: Sharing across four donors was highest in naive CD4 (roughly 5%) and lowest in memory CD8 (0.4%). Generation probability values for non-shared clonotypes were lower than those for clonotypes shared by all four donors.

Several immunoSEQ plates held equal portions of the genomic DNA taken from each subset. Produced via immunoSEQ multiplex PCR; TCRdb's table is partial and in-frame only. Of 2 million or so clones detected, around 95% appear once; the ten largest clones hold more than 0.1%. The donors were adults (healthy and HIV-negative) with no recent acute infections or vaccinations. Comment on this clone: Its cognate antigen is unknown.

Germline V CDR1 and CDR2: ENHRY, SYGVKD. CDR3 size: 15 residues. V shed 3 bases and J 1 base; nucleotides not matched to a gene: 4. The chain employs TRBV10-3 and TRBJ1-1; 8 nucleotides match TRBD1. This clonotype originated in a man between 18 and 29 years old in good health. Material for sequencing was naive CD4+ T cells sorted from blood. Subset reported: CD45RA+ positively selected. The CDR3 loop is CAISDTGGSNTEAFF. CDR3 nucleotides: TGTGCCATCAGTGACACAGGGGGTTCGAACACTGAAGCTTTCTTT.